A single sample is the source of the 3 T cell receptor beta chains below, sequenced in a study of shared clonotypes between healthy human individuals. Profiled with immunoSEQ multiplex PCR; TCRdb holds only in-frame clones, not every one. The repertoire consists of about 2.2 million clones, with 90% to 95% occurring once and the leading ten covering approximately 1.7%. Naive CD8 cells lacked CD45RO and underwent positive selection for CCR7, leaving out terminally differentiated effector memory CD45RA+ cells. Sample: naive CD8+ T cells from PBMCs. The receptors stem from a man younger than 35 in good health. Some clones in this sample may be carry-over from other donors' samples.

The V call is TRBV5-6, the J call TRBJ2-7, with 8 positions matching TRBD2. CDR3 length: 15 residues. Germline CDR1 and CDR2: SGHDT and YYEEEE. The J segment lost 2 bases and the V segment lost 4 bases, leaving 8 bases of the junction unmatched. DNA of the CDR3: TGTGCCAGCAGCCCCCTCCGGGGGGGGCCCTACGAGCAGTACTTC. It specifies CASSPLRGGPYEQYF.

The chain uses TRBV28 and TRBJ2-1, with 12 bases that match TRBD2. This CDR3 has 15 residues. CDR1 is MDHEN and CDR2 is SYDVKM in the germline V gene. V gave up 5 bases and J gave up 4 bases; unmatched junction bases: 3. CDR3 in DNA: TGTGCCAGCAGTGTGCTAGCGGGAGGGTACAATGAGCAGTTCTTC. Its translation is CASSVLAGGYNEQFF. Variable domain in full (rest from reference TRBV28 and TRBJ2-1): DVKVTQSSRYLVKRTGEKVFLECVQDMDHENMFWYRQDPGLGLRLIYFSYDVKMKEKGDIPEGYSVSREKKERFSLILESASTNQTSMYLCASSVLAGGYNEQFFGPGTRLTVL.

The gene calls are TRBV28 and TRBJ2-7; either TRBD1 or TRBD2 may supply D (5 bases each). Deletions cut 2 bases from V and 2 bases from J, with 16 bases between. The CDR3 has 16 amino acids. Germline values: CDR1 MDHEN, CDR2 SYDVKM. The CDR3 nucleotides read TGTGCCAGCAGTTTACGTTCCCAGGGACCTACCTACGAGCAGTACTTC. As protein: CASSLRSQGPTYEQYF.